This T cell receptor beta chain was captured in a study of blood T cell repertoires in COVID-19. Overall study: PBMCs, B-cell-depleted T cells, or T cells provided the cDNA or gDNA that made up the material.

Trimming pared 3 bases from V and 7 bases from J, leaving 10 bases between. The germline V gene has CDR1 MRHNA and CDR2 SNTAGT. The CDR3 has 13 amino acids. Authors' processing steps: From reference gene primer amplification, estimates of nucleated cell counts were derived. The protocol was immunoSEQ multiplex PCR, while the TCRdb copy is restricted to in-frame clones and leaves out a portion. Clonal size and the V and J genes are those of that table, whereas D and trimming came from the DNA. The data hold some 180,000 clones, with approximately 85% observed a single time. The sample comprised peripheral blood. This receptor was obtained from an older woman with acute or convalescent COVID-19. This chain links TRBV6-4 with TRBJ2-1; maybe TRBD2 (5 bases). The CDR3: CASSEMGGNEQFF. The CDR3 coding sequence is TGTGCCAGCAGTGAGATGGGCGGGAATGAGCAGTTCTTC.